This record looks at one T cell receptor beta chain sequence and its context. Its antigen is as yet unknown. The data belong to a study of shared clonotypes between healthy human individuals. CDR3 length: 13 amino acids. Germline V gives CDR1 SSHAT, CDR2 FNYEAQ (reference sequence). All of the donors resided in Nashville, Tennessee, and each was a Caucasian adult. Deep-level settings were used for running the assay. Genomic DNA belonging to each subset was distributed in equal measure over several immunoSEQ plates. TCRdb's table, derived via immunoSEQ multiplex PCR, lists solely in-frame clones and lacks some. The repertoire consists of about 2.4 million clones, with around nine tenths occurring once and the leading ten covering about 0.13%. Study-wide findings and caveats: Relative to memory subsets, naive subsets generally showed larger estimated richness.

This sequence joins TRBV7-7 and TRBJ2-5; 11 bases are shared with TRBD1. The sample consisted of naive CD4+ T cells sorted from blood. As to subset: CD45RA+ positively selected. This TCR came from a man younger than 35 in good health. The CDR3 protein is CASGTGGLETQYF. CDR3 coding DNA: TGTGCTAGCGGGACAGGGGGTTTGGAGACCCAGTACTTC.